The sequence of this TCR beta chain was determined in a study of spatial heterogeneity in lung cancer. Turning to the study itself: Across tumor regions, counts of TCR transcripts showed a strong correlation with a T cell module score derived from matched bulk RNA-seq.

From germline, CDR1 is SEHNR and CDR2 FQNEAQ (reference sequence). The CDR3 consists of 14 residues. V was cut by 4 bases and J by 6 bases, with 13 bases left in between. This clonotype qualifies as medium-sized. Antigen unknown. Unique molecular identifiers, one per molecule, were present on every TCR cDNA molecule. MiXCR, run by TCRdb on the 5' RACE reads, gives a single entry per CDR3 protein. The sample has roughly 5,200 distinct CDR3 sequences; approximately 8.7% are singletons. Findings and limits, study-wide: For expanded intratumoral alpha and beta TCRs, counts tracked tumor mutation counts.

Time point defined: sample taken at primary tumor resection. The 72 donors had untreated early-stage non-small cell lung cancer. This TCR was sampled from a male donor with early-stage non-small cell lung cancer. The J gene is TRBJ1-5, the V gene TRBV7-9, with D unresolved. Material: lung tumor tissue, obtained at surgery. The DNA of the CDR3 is TGTGCCAGCAGCTCGTACCGGTCGGGTCAGCCCCAGCATTTT. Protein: CASSSYRSGQPQHF.